The 23 T cell receptor beta chains below all came from one sample that was sequenced in a study of CD8 T cells in Susac syndrome. Reverse transcription of about 0.45 to 1 ug RNA was performed with random hexamers. TCRdb reanalysed the immunoSEQ multiplex PCR reads using MiXCR and keeps one entry per CDR3 protein. The sample lists under 200,000 distinct CDR3 sequences, 90% to 95% occurring once. Source material: CD4+ T cells from PBMCs. These TCRs come from a human donor in good health.

J is TRBJ2-1 and V is TRBV5-1, with TRBD2 matching 14 bases. The CDR3 totals 14 residues. Germline CDR1 is SGHRS and CDR2 is YFSETQ. J gave up 10 bases and V 3 bases, and 3 bases lay outside the gene matches. The CDR3 nucleotides are TGCGCCAGCAGCTCGCGGACTAGCGGGGGGGAGCAGTTCTTC. It encodes CASSSRTSGGEQFF.

This chain links TRBV24-1 with TRBJ2-7; no clear D. The CDR3 has 13 amino acids. V was shortened by 3 bases and J by 4 bases, with 9 bases between the two germline ends. In germline, CDR1 is KGHDR, CDR2 SFDVKD. The CDR3 is CATSDPYTYEQYF. CDR3 in DNA: TGTGCCACCAGTGATCCCTATACATACGAGCAGTACTTC.

The chain combines TRBV4-3 with TRBJ1-2; 8 nucleotides match TRBD1. Germline V gene sequence: CDR1 LGHNA, CDR2 YSLEER. The trim removed 1 base at V and 4 bases at J, leaving 5 bases unmatched. The CDR3 covers 15 residues. CDR3 residues: CASSQGQGLPYGYTF. As DNA, the CDR3 is TGCGCCAGCAGCCAAGGACAGGGGCTACCCTATGGCTACACCTTC.

The V and J genes are TRBV27 and TRBJ2-7, with D possibly matching TRBD2 (5 bases). The CDR3 is made up of 13 amino acids. Trimming removed 5 bases at V and 3 bases at J, with 11 bases between. The germline gives CDR1 MNHEY, CDR2 SMNVEV (reference sequence). CDR3 loop: CASSLRENYEQYF. The CDR3 coding sequence is TGTGCCAGCAGTCTTCGGGAAAACTACGAGCAGTACTTC.

The chain recombines TRBV24-1 with TRBJ2-5; weak D call: TRBD1 (6 bases). The V gene lost 3 bases and the J gene lost 5 bases, with 12 bases spanning the gap. The CDR3 runs to 14 residues. Germline lookup yields CDR1 KGHDR and CDR2 SFDVKD. CDR3 in amino acids: CATSDPRDTETQYF. Written as DNA, the CDR3 is TGTGCCACCAGTGATCCACGGGACACGGAGACCCAGTACTTC.

The DNA for the CDR3 is TGCAGTGCTAGTAGCCGGGGAAACAATGAGCAGTTCTTC. Protein product: CSASSRGNNEQFF. V is TRBV20-1 and J is TRBJ2-1; D might be TRBD2 (5 bases). Germline CDR1 is DFQATT and CDR2 is SNEGSKA (reference sequence). V was shortened by 3 bases and J by 5 bases, with 11 bases between the two germline ends. The CDR3 runs to 13 residues.

The CDR3 DNA is TGTGCCAGCAGATCCATGAACACTGAAGCTTTCTTT. As protein: CASRSMNTEAFF. The rearrangement joins TRBV28 to TRBJ1-1, with D uncertain. V lost 6 bases to trimming and J lost 0 bases, with 5 bases between them. This CDR3 region has 12 residues. Germline-derived CDR1 and CDR2 are MDHEN and SYDVKM.

This clonotype came up a few times. This chain joins TRBV20-1 and TRBJ2-1; perhaps TRBD2 as D (5 bases). V lost 0 bases, J lost 12 bases, and 18 bases lay in between. The CDR3 is made up of 14 amino acids. Looked up from germline, CDR1 is DFQATT and CDR2 is SNEGSKA (reference sequence). CDR3 sequence reads: CSAREEAGGRVQFF. CDR3 nucleotide sequence: TGCAGTGCTAGAGAGGAGGCGGGCGGTAGGGTGCAGTTCTTC.

The V and J genes are TRBV29-1 and TRBJ2-3; tentative D call: TRBD2 (6 bases). Trimming took 7 bases from V and 3 from J, leaving 14 bases between them. The germline V gene has CDR1 SQVTM and CDR2 ANQGSEA. The CDR3 is 13 amino acids. The CDR3 sequence: CSGGGVMTDTQYF. Here the CDR3 DNA reads TGCAGCGGAGGAGGGGTGATGACAGATACGCAGTATTTT.

This chain uses TRBV4-3 with TRBJ2-7, with D possibly TRBD2 on 6 matching bases. Trimming pared 0 bases from V and 3 bases from J, leaving 9 bases between. CDR1 LGHNA and CDR2 YSLEER come from the germline V gene. This CDR3 region has 14 residues. This CDR3 reads CASSQEEGRYEQYF. DNA for the CDR3: TGCGCCAGCAGCCAAGAGGAGGGGCGCTACGAGCAGTACTTC.

This chain joins TRBV12-3 or TRBV12-4 and TRBJ2-5, with a tentative D call TRBD1 (5 bases). Trimming shortened V by 6 bases and J by 5 bases, and 22 bases separated the two germline ends. This CDR3 comprises 16 residues. CDR3 amino acids: CASRALGPGSQETQYF. The CDR3 DNA reads TGTGCCAGCAGGGCCTTGGGGCCAGGGTCCCAGGAGACCCAGTACTTC.

The chain links TRBV6-5 to TRBJ2-3; possibly TRBD2 for D (7 bases). The CDR3 totals 15 residues. V lost 0 bases, J lost 3 bases, and 10 bases lay in between. Germline-derived CDR1 and CDR2 are MNHEY and SVGAGI. CDR3 sequence: CASSYSGGGTDTQYF. CDR3 DNA: TGTGCCAGCAGTTACTCAGGGGGAGGGACAGATACGCAGTATTTT.

The gene calls are TRBV12-3 or TRBV12-4 and TRBJ2-1; TRBD2 aligns across 7 bases. This CDR3 comprises 15 residues. With V trimmed by 6 bases and J by 3 bases, 8 bases remained unmatched. CDR3: CASSPTGTNYNEQFF. The CDR3 nucleotides read TGTGCCAGCAGCCCGACCGGGACTAACTACAATGAGCAGTTCTTC.

CDR3 nucleotides: TGTGCCATCAGTGGACTAGCGGGGGGGACTGATACGCAGTATTTT. Its protein product is CAISGLAGGTDTQYF. J is TRBJ2-3 and V is TRBV10-3, with TRBD2 matching over 14 bases. Germline CDR1 ENHRY, CDR2 SYGVKD. There are 15 residues in the CDR3. V dropped 4 bases and J dropped 6; count of bases not matched to a gene: 3.

The chain links TRBV6-1 to TRBJ2-5; 8 positions match TRBD1. V lost 6 bases and J lost 2; bases outside the gene matches: 11. The CDR3 is 16 amino acids. CDR1 and CDR2 from the germline V gene are MNHNS and SASEGT. CDR3 sequence: CASSPTSGTGQETQYF. The CDR3, as DNA: TGTGCCAGCAGCCCAACGTCCGGGACAGGTCAAGAGACCCAGTACTTC.

This chain uses TRBV7-2 with TRBJ2-3; no clear D. With 2 bases removed from V and 0 bases from J, the gap between germline ends came to 12 bases. CDR1 and CDR2 (germline): SGHTA, FQGNSA. This CDR3 region has 16 residues. The chain's CDR3 is CASSLFGTASTDTQYF. The CDR3, as DNA: TGTGCCAGCAGCTTATTCGGAACGGCTAGCACAGATACGCAGTATTTT.

The chain couples TRBV7-2 to TRBJ2-7; the D gene is possibly TRBD2 (6 bases). The germline V gene has CDR1 SGHTA and CDR2 FQGNSA. The CDR3 sequence is 15 residues long. Trimming left V 2 bases short and J 6 bases short, with 17 bases between. CDR3 amino acids: CASSLTGGARGEQYF. In DNA form, the CDR3 reads TGTGCCAGCAGCTTAACCGGAGGGGCACGAGGCGAGCAGTACTTC.

The chain combines TRBV4-3 with TRBJ2-6; 8 positions match TRBD1. In germline, CDR1 is LGHNA, CDR2 YSLEER. The CDR3 has 18 residues. Germline trimming cut 1 base from V and 4 bases from J; bases unmatched to any gene: 9. This CDR3 is CASSQAGQVGTGANVLTF. The CDR3 DNA reads as TGCGCCAGCAGCCAAGCGGGACAGGTGGGAACCGGGGCCAACGTCCTGACTTTC.

The chain uses TRBV7-2 and TRBJ2-7; possibly TRBD1 or TRBD2 for D (5 bases each). The CDR3 is 14 residues long. The germline CDR1 and CDR2 sequences are SGHTA and FQGNSA. Trimming shortened V by 5 bases and J by 1 base, and 12 bases separated the two germline ends. The CDR3 loop is CASSKRGPSYEQYF. The CDR3 DNA follows: TGTGCCAGCAGCAAGAGGGGACCATCCTACGAGCAGTACTTC.

The rearrangement links TRBV24-1 to TRBJ2-1, with D maybe TRBD1 (6 bases). Germline V CDR1 and CDR2: KGHDR, SFDVKD. Trimming shortened V by 12 bases and J by 2 bases, and 13 bases separated the two germline ends. The CDR3 is 13 amino acids. As DNA, the CDR3 is TGTGCCTCCTGCCGGACAGCCTACAATGAGCAGTTCTTC. Amino acids: CASCRTAYNEQFF.

In this sample, this clonotype turned up once. The J gene is TRBJ1-2, the V gene TRBV5-4; TRBD1 aligns across 7 bases. The CDR3 spans 15 residues. The germline V gene encodes CDR1 SGHNT and CDR2 YYREEE (reference sequence). The J segment lost 2 bases and the V segment lost 1 base, leaving 5 bases of the junction unmatched. CDR3 DNA sequence: TGTGCCAGCAGCTTGACCGGGACAGCAAACTATGGCTACACCTTC. It yields the protein CASSLTGTANYGYTF. Looking up the rest from reference TRBV5-4 and TRBJ1-2 gives the full variable domain: ETGVTQSPTHLIKTRGQQVTLRCSSQSGHNTVSWYQQALGQGPQFIFQYYREEENGRGNFPPRFSGLQFPNYSSELNVNALELDDSALYLCASSLTGTANYGYTFGSGTRLTVV.

This clonotype was seen a single time. CDR3 amino acids: CSVVRAATEAFF. CDR3 sequence (DNA): TGCAGCGTTGTCAGGGCGGCCACTGAAGCTTTCTTT. The chain has TRBV29-1 and TRBJ1-1; D is possibly TRBD1 (5 bases). The V end was cut by 4 bases, the J end by 4 bases, with 10 bases between. CDR3 size: 12 residues. CDR1 is SQVTM, CDR2 ANQGSEA, per germline.

This chain links TRBV7-6 with TRBJ2-5; 11 nucleotides align to TRBD2. The CDR3 covers 15 residues. CDR1 SGHVS and CDR2 FNYEAQ come from the germline V gene. Germline trimming cut 5 bases from V and 0 bases from J; bases unmatched to any gene: 2. In DNA, the CDR3 is TGTGCCAGCAGCCGGACTAGCGGGTACCAAGAGACCCAGTACTTC. This sequence encodes CASSRTSGYQETQYF.